Below, one T cell receptor beta chain is given with its context. These data are taken from a study of blood T cell repertoires in COVID-19. Study-wide background: COVID-19 samples from acute and convalescent phases originated in the United States, Italy and Spain. T cells, B-cell-depleted T cells, or PBMCs provided the cDNA or gDNA that served as material.

The CDR3 length is 16 residues. CDR1 and CDR2 from the germline V gene are SGHNT and YENEEA. Trimming took 5 bases from V and 6 from J; bases not matched to a gene: 11. As processed by the authors: Estimation of nucleated cell counts was performed using reference gene primer amplification. Measured with immunoSEQ multiplex PCR; TCRdb has only the in-frame clones, and not every one. V, J and clone size derive from that table, while D and trimming were established from the DNA sequence. The sample carries fewer than 350,000 clones, 88% recorded once. The sequenced material came from peripheral blood. This clonotype originated in a man younger than 35 with active or convalescent COVID-19. The chain employs TRBV11-3 and TRBJ2-1; the match to TRBD2 covers 9 bases. CDR3 amino acids: CASSTPKGLAGNEQFF. The CDR3 DNA follows: TGTGCCAGCAGCACCCCAAAGGGACTAGCCGGCAATGAGCAGTTCTTC.